This T cell receptor (beta chain) was observed in a study of OX40 agonist ivuxolimab in advanced cancers. Study details: From 23 to 79 years was the age range, with a mean of about 54 years, and roughly 80% were male. Eligibility rules accepted prior anti-PD-1, anti-PD-L1 or anti-CTLA-4 therapy, and around 43% had some.

The investigators sampled blood at baseline, at cycle 4 day 1, and at cycle 7 day 1. The table came from immunoSEQ multiplex PCR; TCRdb's copy has only in-frame clones and leaves some out. Of 20,000 to 25,000 clones in the sample, roughly 82% are singletons; the top ten hold 25% to 30%. The input for sequencing was CD4+ or CD8+ T cells sorted from blood, taken in a trial of the OX40 agonist ivuxolimab. The origin of this receptor is an adult with an advanced solid tumor such as melanoma, head and neck, liver or kidney cancer.

The CDR3 coding sequence is TGTGCCAGCAGCTGGAGGGGGGATGGAGGCTACACCTTC. Translation: CASSWRGDGGYTF. The chain recombines TRBV5-4 with TRBJ1-2; the D gene is possibly TRBD1 (6 bases). The germline V gene encodes CDR1 SGHNT and CDR2 YYREEE (reference sequence). This CDR3 region has 13 residues. Deletions cut 3 bases from V and 8 bases from J, with 14 bases between.